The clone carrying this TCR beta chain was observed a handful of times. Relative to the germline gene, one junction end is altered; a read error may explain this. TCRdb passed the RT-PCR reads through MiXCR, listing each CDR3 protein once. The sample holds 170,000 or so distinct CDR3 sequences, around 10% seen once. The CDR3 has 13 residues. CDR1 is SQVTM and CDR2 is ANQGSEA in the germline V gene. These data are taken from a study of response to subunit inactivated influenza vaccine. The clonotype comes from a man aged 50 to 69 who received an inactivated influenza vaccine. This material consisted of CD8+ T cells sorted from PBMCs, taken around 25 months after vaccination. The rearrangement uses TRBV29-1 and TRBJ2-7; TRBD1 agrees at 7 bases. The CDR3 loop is CSVEGQESYEQYF. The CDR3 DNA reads TGCAGCGTAGAAGGACAGGAATCCTACGAGCAGTACTTC.